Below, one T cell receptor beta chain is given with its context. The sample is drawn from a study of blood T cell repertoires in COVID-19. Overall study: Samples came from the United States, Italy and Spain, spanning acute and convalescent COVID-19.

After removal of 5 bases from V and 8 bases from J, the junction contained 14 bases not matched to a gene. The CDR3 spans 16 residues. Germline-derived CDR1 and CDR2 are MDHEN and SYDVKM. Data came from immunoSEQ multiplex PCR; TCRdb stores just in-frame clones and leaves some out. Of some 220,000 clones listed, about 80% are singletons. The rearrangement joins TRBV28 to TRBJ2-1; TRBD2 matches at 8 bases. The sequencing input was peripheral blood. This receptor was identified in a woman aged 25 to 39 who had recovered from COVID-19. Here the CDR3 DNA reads TGTGCCAGCAGTCTAAGCGGGAGAGACTATAGCGATGAGCAGTTCTTC. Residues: CASSLSGRDYSDEQFF.